The sequence of this T cell receptor beta chain was determined in a study of blood T cells in healthy people across ages. Study-wide results and limits: Naive T cell percentage by flow cytometry tracked strongly with beta diversity.

About this clonotype itself: Its specificity is not known.

A J-beta primer mix and a sample-barcoded 5' primer were used in a second PCR of roughly 7 to 12 cycles. Through a template-switch adaptor with 12 random nucleotides, each cDNA molecule received a tag. Using its own MiXCR run on the 5' RACE reads, TCRdb lists one record per CDR3 protein. The sample carries over 1,500,000 distinct CDR3 sequences, just under 50% recorded once. The total RNA that was extracted per sample amounted to at least 6 micrograms. The sequenced material came from blood. This clonotype originated in a woman between 35 and 50 years old in good health.

CDR3 sequence (DNA): TGTGCCAGCAGCTTAGAACAGGGGGGTGCGCAGTACTTC. Protein sequence: CASSLEQGGAQYF. The chain carries TRBV7-2 and TRBJ2-7, with 8 nucleotides matching TRBD1. This CDR3 contains 13 residues. From germline, CDR1 is SGHTA and CDR2 FQGNSA. J gave up 9 bases and V 1 base, and 5 bases lay outside the gene matches.